This is a list of T cell receptor beta chains from one sample in a study of shared clonotypes between healthy human individuals. TCRdb's table, derived via immunoSEQ multiplex PCR, lists solely in-frame clones and lacks some. The table lists around 2.1 million clones, 85% to 95% of them singletons. The sequenced sample consisted of naive CD8+ T cells from PBMCs. These receptors originate from a man between 18 and 29 years old in good health. Some clones in this sample may be carry-over from other donors' samples. The CDR3 runs from the conserved cysteine through the conserved F or W. D genes are given only for firm matches. Clone size is not always given. Where it is, it says once, few, many or a class for expanded clones.

>TRBJ1-4|-|-|TRBV6-1
TGTGCCAGCAGTGACCTGCAGAGGGATGAAAAACTGTTTTTT
CASSDLQRDEKLFF
>TRBJ2-7|-|-|TRBV5-1
TGCGCCAGCAGTAAGGGCAGGGGTTCTGAGCAGTACTTC
CASSKGRGSEQYF
>TRBJ2-7|TRBD2|-|TRBV7-9
TGTGCCAGCAGCCCTGAAGGGCGGGAGGGCTTATATCCCTTCGAGCAGTACTTC
CASSPEGREGLYPFEQYF
>TRBJ2-1|-|-|TRBV29-1
TGCAGCGTGGAAGACACCTTGGTCAATGAGCAGTTCTTC
CSVEDTLVNEQFF
>TRBJ2-2|TRBD2|-|TRBV7-6
TGTGCCAGCAGCCCCCCCTATCACGGGAGGGACGGGGAGCTGTTTTTT
CASSPPYHGRDGELFF
>TRBJ2-1|TRBD2|-|TRBV10-2
TGCGCCAGCAGTGAGGCTAGCGGGGCGAACAATGAGCAGTTCTTC
CASSEASGANNEQFF
>TRBJ1-1|-|once|TRBV19
TGTGCCAGTACCCCCGGCATGGGGCTTATTAACACTGAAGCTTTCTTT
CASTPGMGLINTEAFF
>TRBJ2-3|-|-|TRBV15
TGTGCCACCAGCGACCCAGATACGCAGTATTTT
CATSDPDTQYF
>TRBJ1-1|-|-|TRBV7-2
TGTGCCAGCAGCTTAGATGGCGGCCCGAACACTGAAGCTTTCTTT
CASSLDGGPNTEAFF
>TRBJ1-5|TRBD1|-|TRBV27
TGTGCCAGCAGTTCAACCTCCGGGACAGCAAATCAGCCCCAGCATTTT
CASSSTSGTANQPQHF
>TRBJ2-5|TRBD1|once|TRBV27
TGTGCCAGCAGCGACAGGGGGAGTGGGGAGACCCAGTACTTC
CASSDRGSGETQYF
>TRBJ2-7|TRBD1|-|TRBV28
TGTGCCAGCAGTTCCCAACCGGGACAGGCCGACTCCTACGAGCAGTACTTC
CASSSQPGQADSYEQYF
>TRBJ2-2|-|-|TRBV6-6
TGTGCCAGCAGTTACTCGCCCTTAAACACCGGGGAGCTGTTTTTT
CASSYSPLNTGELFF
>TRBJ2-7|-|-|TRBV28
TGTGCCAGCAGTTTGGAAGGACTCGACTCCTACGAGCAGTACTTC
CASSLEGLDSYEQYF
>TRBJ2-7|-|-|TRBV11-3
TGTGCCAGCAGCTTAGCCGTACAGGAGAAGCAGTACTTC
CASSLAVQEKQYF
>TRBJ1-4|TRBD1|-|TRBV5-4
TGTGCCAGCAGCGAGGACAGGGAGAGTGAAAAACTGTTTTTT
CASSEDRESEKLFF
>TRBJ2-7|-|-|TRBV19
TGTGCCAGTACCCCACGCGGCAGGGCCCACGAGCAGTACTTC
CASTPRGRAHEQYF
>TRBJ2-7|-|-|TRBV7-2
TGTGCCAGCAGCCCCTCCCGGACTACCTACGAGCAGTACTTC
CASSPSRTTYEQYF
>TRBJ2-1|TRBD2|-|TRBV5-6
TGTGCCAGCAGCCTGGGACTAGCGGGTGGTGGGCAGTTCTTC
CASSLGLAGGGQFF
>TRBJ1-5|-|once|TRBV19
TGTGCCAGTAGTATTACTGGCAATCAGCCCCAGCATTTT
CASSITGNQPQHF
>TRBJ1-2|TRBD1|-|TRBV29-1
TGCAGCGTTGTAGGTCGAGGACAGGGGGCGAAGAGAGACTATGGCTACACCTTC
CSVVGRGQGAKRDYGYTF
>TRBJ2-1|TRBD2|-|TRBV7-3
TGTGCCAGCAGCTTAGGAGGACTAGCGGGAGGCAAATATGGTGAGCAGTTCTTC
CASSLGGLAGGKYGEQFF
>TRBJ2-7|-|-|TRBV28
TGTGCCAGCAGTCCTGTCAGGGAGAGGTACGAGCAGTACTTC
CASSPVRERYEQYF
>TRBJ2-5|TRBD2|-|TRBV11-3
TGTGCCAGCAGCCCAGATGGGACTAGCGGACGAGAGACCCAGTACTTC
CASSPDGTSGRETQYF
>TRBJ2-3|TRBD2|-|TRBV11-2
TGTGCCAGCAGACCCGAGCGGGGGAGGGCAGATACGCAGTATTTT
CASRPERGRADTQYF
>TRBJ1-2|-|-|TRBV4-3
TGCGCCAGCAGCCAAGATTCCTGGTCGCCTGATGGCTACACCTTC
CASSQDSWSPDGYTF
>TRBJ2-7|-|-|TRBV7-9
TGTGCCAGCAGCTTATCGGGCGAGGACCCCTACGAGCAGTACTTC
CASSLSGEDPYEQYF
>TRBJ1-5|TRBD1|-|TRBV28
TGTGCCAGCAGTCAAAGGTTTCTGACAGGGGATAGCAATCAGCCCCAGCATTTT
CASSQRFLTGDSNQPQHF
>TRBJ2-7|-|-|TRBV6-1
TGTGCCAGCAGAAAGACACGCGGCTACGAGCAGTACTTC
CASRKTRGYEQYF